The clone carrying this T cell receptor (beta chain) came up many times. The CDR3 has 13 amino acids. Trimming took 6 bases from V and 5 from J, leaving 11 bases between them. Germline V gene lookup returns CDR1 ENHRY and CDR2 SYGVKD. This entry belongs to a study of T-cell reconstitution after alpha-beta-depleted transplantation in children. Unique molecular identifiers were incorporated when the TCRbeta library was constructed. One entry per CDR3 protein results from TCRdb running MiXCR on the PCR reads. The sample has 200,000 to 250,000 distinct CDR3 sequences, about 11% seen once. This clonotype was obtained from a human donor who donated a stem cell graft to a child with acute lymphoblastic leukemia. The chain has TRBV10-3 and TRBJ2-1; D may match TRBD1 or TRBD2 (5 bases each). Sequenced material: PBMCs from the stem cell graft donor, taken from the stem cell graft. CDR3 bases: TGTGCCATCAGGACGGGGACGGACAATGAGCAGTTCTTC. This translates into CAIRTGTDNEQFF.